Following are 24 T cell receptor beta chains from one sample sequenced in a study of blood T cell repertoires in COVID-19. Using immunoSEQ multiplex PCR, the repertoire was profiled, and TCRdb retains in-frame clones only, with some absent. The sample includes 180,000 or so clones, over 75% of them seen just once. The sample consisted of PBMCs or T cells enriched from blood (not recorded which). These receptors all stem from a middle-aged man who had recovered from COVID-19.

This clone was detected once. Here the CDR3 DNA reads TGCGCCAGCAGCTTATCCTCTGAAGAGACCCAGTACTTC. Its translation is CASSLSSEETQYF. This chain connects TRBV5-1 to TRBJ2-5; D not certain. V was cut by 2 bases and J by 3 bases, with 8 bases left in between. CDR1 is SGHRS, CDR2 YFSETQ, per germline. CDR3 size: 13 residues. Based on the CDR3 plus reference TRBV5-1 and TRBJ2-5, the full variable domain is KAGVTQTPRYLIKTRGQQVTLSCSPISGHRSVSWYQQTPGQGLQFLFEYFSETQRNKGNFPGRFSGRQFSNSRSEMNVSTLELGDSALYLCASSLSSEETQYFGPGTRLLVL.

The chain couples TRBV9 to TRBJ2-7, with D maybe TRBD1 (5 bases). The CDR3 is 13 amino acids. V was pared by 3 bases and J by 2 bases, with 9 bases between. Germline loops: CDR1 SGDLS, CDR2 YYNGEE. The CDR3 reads CASSADKPYEQYF. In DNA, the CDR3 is TGTGCCAGCAGCGCGGACAAGCCCTACGAGCAGTACTTC.

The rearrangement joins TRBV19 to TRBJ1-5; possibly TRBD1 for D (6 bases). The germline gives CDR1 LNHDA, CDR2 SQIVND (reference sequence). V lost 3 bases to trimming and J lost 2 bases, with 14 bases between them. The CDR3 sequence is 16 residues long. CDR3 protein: CASSMLGGFGNQPQHF. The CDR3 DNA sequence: TGTGCCAGTAGTATGCTAGGGGGATTTGGCAATCAGCCCCAGCATTTT.

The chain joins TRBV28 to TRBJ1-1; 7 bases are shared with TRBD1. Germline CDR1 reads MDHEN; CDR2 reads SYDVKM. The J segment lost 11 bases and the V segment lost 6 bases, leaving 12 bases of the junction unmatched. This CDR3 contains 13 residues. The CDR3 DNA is TGTGCCAGCAGATCACAGGGGCCCTCGGGCGCTTTCTTT. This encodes CASRSQGPSGAFF.

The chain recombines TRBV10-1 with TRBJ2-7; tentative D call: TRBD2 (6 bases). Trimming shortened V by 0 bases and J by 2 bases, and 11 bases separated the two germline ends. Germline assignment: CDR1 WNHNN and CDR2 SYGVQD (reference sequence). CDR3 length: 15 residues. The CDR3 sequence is CASSESGTLPYEQYF. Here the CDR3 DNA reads TGCGCCAGCAGTGAGTCGGGGACTCTACCCTACGAGCAGTACTTC.

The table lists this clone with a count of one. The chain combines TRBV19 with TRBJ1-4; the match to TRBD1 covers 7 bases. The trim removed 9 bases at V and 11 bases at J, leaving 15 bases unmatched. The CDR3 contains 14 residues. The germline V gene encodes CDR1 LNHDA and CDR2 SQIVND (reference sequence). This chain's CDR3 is CASRRTGTEEKLFF. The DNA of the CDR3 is TGTGCCAGCCGCCGGACCGGGACAGAGGAGAAACTGTTTTTT.

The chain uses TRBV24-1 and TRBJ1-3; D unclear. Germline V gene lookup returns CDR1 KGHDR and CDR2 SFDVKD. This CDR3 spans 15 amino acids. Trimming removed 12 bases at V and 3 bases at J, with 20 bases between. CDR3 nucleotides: TGTGCCCCGCCGTCACCACTTTGTTTTGGAAACACCATATATTTT. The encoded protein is CAPPSPLCFGNTIYF.

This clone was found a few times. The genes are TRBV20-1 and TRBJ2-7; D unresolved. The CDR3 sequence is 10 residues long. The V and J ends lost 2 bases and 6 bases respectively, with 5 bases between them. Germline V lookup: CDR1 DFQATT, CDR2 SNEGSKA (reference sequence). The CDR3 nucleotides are TGCAGTGCTAGACAGATCGAGCAGTACTTC. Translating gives CSARQIEQYF.

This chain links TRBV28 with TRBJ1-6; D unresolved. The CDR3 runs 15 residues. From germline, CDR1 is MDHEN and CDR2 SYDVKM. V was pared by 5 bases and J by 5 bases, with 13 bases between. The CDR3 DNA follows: TGTGCCAGCAGTCCCCCGTGGAGGGATAATTCACCCCTCCACTTT. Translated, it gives CASSPPWRDNSPLHF.

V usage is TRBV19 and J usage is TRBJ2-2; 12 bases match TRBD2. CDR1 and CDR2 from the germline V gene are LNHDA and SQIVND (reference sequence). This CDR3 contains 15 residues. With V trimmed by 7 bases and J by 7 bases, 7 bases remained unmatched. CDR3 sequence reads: CASNPQGLAGGELFF. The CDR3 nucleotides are TGTGCCAGTAACCCACAGGGACTAGCGGGCGGGGAGCTGTTTTTT.

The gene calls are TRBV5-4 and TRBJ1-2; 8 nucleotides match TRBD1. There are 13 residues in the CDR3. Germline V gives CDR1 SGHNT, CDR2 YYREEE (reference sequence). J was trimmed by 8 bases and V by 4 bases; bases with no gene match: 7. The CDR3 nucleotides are TGTGCCAGCAGCCCACAGGGGGAACAGGGCTACACCTTC. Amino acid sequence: CASSPQGEQGYTF.

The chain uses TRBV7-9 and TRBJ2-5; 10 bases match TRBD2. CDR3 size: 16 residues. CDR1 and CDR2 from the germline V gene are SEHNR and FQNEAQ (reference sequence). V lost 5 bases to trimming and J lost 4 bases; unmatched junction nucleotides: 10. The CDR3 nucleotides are TGTGCCAGCAGCCCCCCGGGACTAGCGTCGCGAGAGACCCAGTACTTC. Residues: CASSPPGLASRETQYF.

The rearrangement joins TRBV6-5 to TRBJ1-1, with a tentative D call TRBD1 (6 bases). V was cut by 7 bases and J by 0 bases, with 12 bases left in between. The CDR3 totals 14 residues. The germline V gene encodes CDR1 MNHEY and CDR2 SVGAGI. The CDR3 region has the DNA TGTGCCAGCATCGAGGACAGCATGAACACTGAAGCTTTCTTT. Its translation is CASIEDSMNTEAFF.

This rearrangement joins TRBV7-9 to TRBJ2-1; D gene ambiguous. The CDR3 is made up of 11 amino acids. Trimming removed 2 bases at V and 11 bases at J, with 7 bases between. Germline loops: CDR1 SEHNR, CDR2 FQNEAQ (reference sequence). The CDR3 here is CASSLQFKQFF. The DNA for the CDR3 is TGTGCCAGCAGCTTACAGTTTAAGCAGTTCTTC.

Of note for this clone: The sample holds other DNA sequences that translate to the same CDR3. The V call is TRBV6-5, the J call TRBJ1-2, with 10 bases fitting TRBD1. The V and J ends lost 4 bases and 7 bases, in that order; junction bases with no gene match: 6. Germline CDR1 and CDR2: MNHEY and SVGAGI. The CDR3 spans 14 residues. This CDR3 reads CASSSGTGVGGYTF. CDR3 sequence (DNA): TGTGCCAGCAGTTCCGGGACAGGGGTGGGTGGCTACACCTTC.

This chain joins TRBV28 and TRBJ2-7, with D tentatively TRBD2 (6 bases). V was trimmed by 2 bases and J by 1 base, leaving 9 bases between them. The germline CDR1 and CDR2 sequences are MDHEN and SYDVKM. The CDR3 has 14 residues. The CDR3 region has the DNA TGTGCCAGCAGTTTAGCGGGATCTTCCTACGAGCAGTACTTC. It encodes CASSLAGSSYEQYF. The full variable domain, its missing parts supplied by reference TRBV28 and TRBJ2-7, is DVKVTQSSRYLVKRTGEKVFLECVQDMDHENMFWYRQDPGLGLRLIYFSYDVKMKEKGDIPEGYSVSREKKERFSLILESASTNQTSMYLCASSLAGSSYEQYFGPGTRLTVT.

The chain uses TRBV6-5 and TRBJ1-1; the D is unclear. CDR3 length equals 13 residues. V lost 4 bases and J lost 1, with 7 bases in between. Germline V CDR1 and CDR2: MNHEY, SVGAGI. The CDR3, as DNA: TGTGCCAGCAGTTCCCCTTCGAACACTGAAGCTTTCTTT. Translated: CASSSPSNTEAFF.

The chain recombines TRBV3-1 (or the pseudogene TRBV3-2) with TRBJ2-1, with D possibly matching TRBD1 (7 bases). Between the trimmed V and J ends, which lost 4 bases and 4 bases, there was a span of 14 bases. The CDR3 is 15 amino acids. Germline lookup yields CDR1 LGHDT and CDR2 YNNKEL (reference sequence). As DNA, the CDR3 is TGTGCCAGCAGCCCCCGGGGGACAGCGTACAATGAGCAGTTCTTC. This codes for CASSPRGTAYNEQFF.

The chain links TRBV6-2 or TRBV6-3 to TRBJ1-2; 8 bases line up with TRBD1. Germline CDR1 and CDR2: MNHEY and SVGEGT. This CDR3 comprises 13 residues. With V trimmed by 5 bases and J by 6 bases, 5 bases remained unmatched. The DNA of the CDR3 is TGTGCCAGCAGTACCCGACAGGGGAATGGCTACACCTTC. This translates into CASSTRQGNGYTF.

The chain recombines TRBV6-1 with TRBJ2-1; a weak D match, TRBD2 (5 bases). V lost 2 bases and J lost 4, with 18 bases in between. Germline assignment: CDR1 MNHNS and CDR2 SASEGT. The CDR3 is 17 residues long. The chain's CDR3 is CASSEISSRRGYNEQFF. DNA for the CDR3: TGTGCCAGCAGTGAAATTTCTAGCAGGAGAGGATACAATGAGCAGTTCTTC.

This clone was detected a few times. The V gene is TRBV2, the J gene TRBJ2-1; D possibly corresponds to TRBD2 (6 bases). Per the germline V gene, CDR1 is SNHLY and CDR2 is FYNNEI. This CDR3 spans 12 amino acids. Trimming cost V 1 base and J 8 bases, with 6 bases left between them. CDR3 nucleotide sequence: TGTGCCAGCAGTGAAGGCGGGGATGAGCAGTTCTTC. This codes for CASSEGGDEQFF.

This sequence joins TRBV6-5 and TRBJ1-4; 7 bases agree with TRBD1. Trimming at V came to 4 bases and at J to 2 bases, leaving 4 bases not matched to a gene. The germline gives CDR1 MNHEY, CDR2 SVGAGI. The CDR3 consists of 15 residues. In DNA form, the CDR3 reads TGTGCCAGCAGTTTAGGGGGCATCACTAATGAAAAACTGTTTTTT. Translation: CASSLGGITNEKLFF.

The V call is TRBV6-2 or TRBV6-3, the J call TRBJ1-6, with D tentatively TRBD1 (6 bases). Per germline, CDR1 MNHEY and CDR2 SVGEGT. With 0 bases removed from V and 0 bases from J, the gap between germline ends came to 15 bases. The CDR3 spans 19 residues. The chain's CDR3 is CASSYSMKGDSSYNSPLHF. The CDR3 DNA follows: TGTGCCAGCAGTTACTCGATGAAGGGGGATAGCTCCTATAATTCACCCCTCCACTTT.

The CDR3 region is CASSRGSGYEQYF. CDR3 nucleotides: TGTGCCAGCAGCCGCGGTAGCGGCTACGAGCAGTACTTC. The rearrangement joins TRBV3-1 (or the pseudogene TRBV3-2) to TRBJ2-7; perhaps TRBD2 as D (6 bases). This CDR3 is 13 amino acids long. Germline CDR1 LGHDT, CDR2 YNNKEL (reference sequence). Trimming cost V 4 bases and J 3 bases, with 10 bases left between them.